The 32 T cell receptor beta chains reported below all come from one sample, sequenced in a study of T cell repertoires and HLA-DP antigens (dated by TCRdb to the late 2010s). Library preparation was by the immunoSEQ multiplex PCR assay. TCRdb stores this immuneACCESS table with in-frame sequences only. Part of the clones is absent; in the studies checked, under half of the shortfall reflects unresolved V genes, and no reason is known for the rest. Here the sample has approximately 100,000 clones; around 86% occur a single time. The top ten hold about 1.7% of the sample. Their antigen targets remain unknown. The sequencing input was CD4+ T cells from PBMCs. These receptors were obtained from a man aged 45-60 years in good health and CMV-seronegative.

This clone was observed a single time. The chain joins TRBV7-2 to TRBJ2-7, with 9 bases matching TRBD2. V lost 4 bases and J lost 4; bases outside the gene matches: 14. The CDR3 loop spans 17 amino acids. CDR1 is SGHTA, CDR2 FQGNSA, per germline. CDR3 sequence reads: CASSSPPGGRVGYEQYF. The CDR3 nucleotides read TGTGCCAGCAGCTCGCCCCCGGGCGGGAGGGTCGGGTACGAGCAGTACTTC.

The CDR3 coding sequence is TGTGCCAGCAGCCCCCGGGACAGGGGTGATGAGCAGTTCTTC. This translates into CASSPRDRGDEQFF. This rearrangement joins TRBV7-2 to TRBJ2-1; 10 positions agree with TRBD1. J was trimmed by 8 bases and V by 5 bases; bases with no gene match: 6. The CDR3 spans 14 residues. The V gene's germline CDR1 is SGHTA and CDR2 FQGNSA.

This chain joins TRBV15 and TRBJ2-1; D not certain. The germline CDR1 and CDR2 sequences are LNHNV and YYDKDF (reference sequence). This CDR3 is built from 15 residues. V was trimmed by 1 base and J by 2 bases, leaving 9 bases between them. The CDR3 sequence is CATSRAFETYNEQFF. The CDR3 DNA reads as TGTGCCACCAGCAGAGCTTTTGAGACCTACAATGAGCAGTTCTTC.

The V call is TRBV10-2, the J call TRBJ2-1; D is unresolved. This CDR3 is built from 13 residues. The germline CDR1 and CDR2 sequences are WSHSY and SAAADI. The germline V and J ends were trimmed by 3 bases and 4 bases, with 7 bases remaining between them. CDR3 loop: CASSEELYNEQFF. CDR3 DNA sequence: TGCGCCAGCAGTGAAGAGCTGTACAATGAGCAGTTCTTC.

The chain employs TRBV7-2 and TRBJ2-3; D is undetermined. This CDR3 comprises 15 residues. Germline loops: CDR1 SGHTA, CDR2 FQGNSA. Trimming left V 1 base short and J 0 bases short, with 8 bases between. DNA for the CDR3: TGTGCCAGCAGCTTAGTTGGCACAAGCACAGATACGCAGTATTTT. It is translated as CASSLVGTSTDTQYF.

CDR3 sequence reads: CASSFRVAFSGNTIYF. The CDR3 DNA is TGTGCCAGCAGCTTCAGGGTTGCTTTTTCTGGAAACACCATATATTTT. The rearrangement links TRBV28 to TRBJ1-3; D possibly corresponds to TRBD1 (5 bases). This CDR3 has 16 residues. Deletions cut 6 bases from V and 1 base from J, with 16 bases between. Germline CDR1 and CDR2: MDHEN and SYDVKM.

This clone showed up just once. The chain links TRBV7-9 to TRBJ1-6, with 7 bases matching TRBD1. This CDR3 has 14 residues. Trimming cost V 8 bases and J 7 bases; bases outside gene matches: 8. The germline V gene encodes CDR1 SEHNR and CDR2 FQNEAQ (reference sequence). Here the CDR3 DNA reads TGTGCCAGCGGAGTCGGGACAGCCAATTCACCCCTCCACTTT. Protein product: CASGVGTANSPLHF. The whole variable domain, remainder taken from reference TRBV7-9 and TRBJ1-6, is DTGVSQNPRHKITKRGQNVTFRCDPISEHNRLYWYRQTLGQGPEFLTYFQNEAQLEKSRLLSDRFSAERPKGSFSTLEIQRTEQGDSAMYLCASGVGTANSPLHFGNGTRLTVT.

The rearrangement uses TRBV7-2 and TRBJ1-1, with no clear D. The germline V gene encodes CDR1 SGHTA and CDR2 FQGNSA. Trimming stripped 1 base from V and 10 bases from J, with 13 bases between. The CDR3 loop spans 13 amino acids. This CDR3 is CASSLDGASRAFF. CDR3 DNA sequence: TGTGCCAGCAGCTTAGACGGCGCCAGCAGAGCTTTCTTT.

This chain connects TRBV6-4 to TRBJ2-5; 9 nucleotides align to TRBD2. The CDR3 has 13 amino acids. Trimming at V came to 5 bases and at J to 4 bases, leaving 2 bases not matched to a gene. Germline CDR1 reads MRHNA; CDR2 reads SNTAGT. In DNA form, the CDR3 reads TGTGCCAGCAGTCCACTAGCGGGAGAGACCCAGTACTTC. Amino acid sequence: CASSPLAGETQYF.

The chain recombines TRBV6-6 with TRBJ1-6; no definite D call. V shed 4 bases and J shed 8 bases, with 9 bases lying between them. There are 13 residues in the CDR3. From germline, CDR1 is MNHNY and CDR2 SVGAGI (reference sequence). CDR3 DNA: TGTGCCAGCAGTTTAAGTCGGGATTCACCCCTCCACTTT. Its protein product is CASSLSRDSPLHF.

The CDR3 DNA reads as TGTGCCTGGAGTGTCGGAGACAATCAGCCCCAGCATTTT. This translates into CAWSVGDNQPQHF. The chain couples TRBV30 to TRBJ1-5; D gene unclear. Between the trimmed V and J ends, which lost 0 bases and 3 bases, there was a span of 6 bases. Germline values: CDR1 GTSNPN, CDR2 SVGIG (reference sequence). The CDR3 sequence is 13 residues long.

The chain employs TRBV7-2 and TRBJ2-2; weak D call: TRBD1 (5 bases). Trimming removed 3 bases from V and 4 bases from J, with 6 bases in between. Germline V lookup: CDR1 SGHTA, CDR2 FQGNSA. The CDR3 runs to 13 residues. Here the CDR3 reads CASSFTGTGELFF. CDR3 bases: TGTGCCAGCAGCTTTACAGGCACCGGGGAGCTGTTTTTT.

Worth noting for this clone: The same CDR3 can be traced to other DNA sequences in this sample. The chain is built from TRBV6-5 and TRBJ1-5; D remains ambiguous. Germline CDR1 is MNHEY and CDR2 is SVGAGI. The CDR3 spans 15 residues. The V gene lost 3 bases and the J gene lost 2 bases, with 11 bases spanning the gap. CDR3 nucleotide sequence: TGTGCCAGCAGTTATTCACAGACCCGCAATCAGCCCCAGCATTTT. It is translated as CASSYSQTRNQPQHF.

This clone was detected only a few times. The genes are TRBV7-2 and TRBJ2-1; no definite D call. Germline-derived CDR1 and CDR2 are SGHTA and FQGNSA. The CDR3 contains 13 residues. V lost 10 bases, J lost 5 bases, and 15 bases lay in between. The CDR3 sequence: CATSLARDNEQFF. The CDR3 region has the DNA TGTGCCACCTCGTTAGCACGTGACAATGAGCAGTTCTTC.

The V and J genes are TRBV27 and TRBJ1-1, with D possibly being TRBD1 (6 bases). Germline V gives CDR1 MNHEY, CDR2 SMNVEV (reference sequence). V was trimmed by 6 bases and J by 3 bases, leaving 14 bases between them. The CDR3 runs 14 residues. The CDR3 sequence: CASRVSGAYTEAFF. For the CDR3, the DNA is TGTGCCAGCAGGGTATCAGGGGCGTACACTGAAGCTTTCTTT.

The chain has TRBV5-6 and TRBJ1-5; the match to TRBD1 covers 7 bases. This CDR3 has 16 residues. The V segment lost 1 base and the J segment 2 bases; nucleotides outside the gene matches: 6. The germline V gene encodes CDR1 SGHDT and CDR2 YYEEEE. In nucleotides, the CDR3 is TGTGCCAGCAGCTTGAGAGGGGGCGCGGGCAATCAGCCCCAGCATTTT. This translates into CASSLRGGAGNQPQHF.

The chain uses TRBV6-1 and TRBJ2-3; 10 bases are a match to TRBD2. CDR1 and CDR2 (germline): MNHNS, SASEGT. After removal of 5 bases from V and 6 bases from J, the junction contained 8 bases not matched to a gene. The CDR3 covers 15 residues. This CDR3 is CASSFLAGGGDTQYF. CDR3 in DNA: TGTGCCAGCAGTTTTTTAGCGGGAGGCGGGGATACGCAGTATTTT.

The chain couples TRBV6-1 to TRBJ2-7; 13 bases agree with TRBD2. Unmatched junction bases numbered 13, after V lost 5 bases and J lost 12 bases. This CDR3 comprises 15 residues. CDR1 and CDR2 from the germline V gene are MNHNS and SASEGT. The DNA of the CDR3 is TGTGCCAGCAGTACCACCGGGACTAGCGGGACGGGTCCGTACTTC. This codes for CASSTTGTSGTGPYF.

The chain joins TRBV6-5 to TRBJ2-7; TRBD1 is a possible D gene (6 bases). CDR1 and CDR2 (germline): MNHEY, SVGAGI. The V gene lost 9 bases and the J gene lost 2 bases, with 11 bases spanning the gap. This CDR3 region has 12 residues. CDR3 amino acids: CASKTGTYEQYF. The CDR3 region has the DNA TGTGCCAGTAAAACAGGGACCTACGAGCAGTACTTC.

The CDR3 loop reads CASSLAGGNEQFF. The CDR3 DNA is TGTGCCAGCAGCTTAGCGGGGGGGAATGAGCAGTTCTTC. The chain has TRBV7-9 and TRBJ2-1; TRBD2 agrees at 7 bases. V lost 0 bases to trimming and J lost 7 bases; unmatched junction nucleotides: 0. Germline CDR1 reads SEHNR; CDR2 reads FQNEAQ (reference sequence). The CDR3 extends over 13 amino acids. Drawing the rest from reference TRBV7-9 and TRBJ2-1, the complete variable domain is DTGVSQNPRHKITKRGQNVTFRCDPISEHNRLYWYRQTLGQGPEFLTYFQNEAQLEKSRLLSDRFSAERPKGSFSTLEIQRTEQGDSAMYLCASSLAGGNEQFFGPGTRLTVL.

V is TRBV18 and J is TRBJ1-2, with 10 bases matching TRBD1. V shed 3 bases, J shed 2 bases, and the junction held 6 bases outside the gene matches. There are 16 residues in the CDR3. In germline, CDR1 is KGHSH, CDR2 LQKENI. CDR3 bases: TGTGCCAGCTCACCCGGACAGGGGGTCAAAAACTATGGCTACACCTTC. It translates to CASSPGQGVKNYGYTF. Full variable domain (remainder filled in from reference TRBV18 and TRBJ1-2): NAGVMQNPRHLVRRRGQEARLRCSPMKGHSHVYWYRQLPEEGLKFMVYLQKENIIDESGMPKERFSAEFPKEGPSILRIQQVVRGDSAAYFCASSPGQGVKNYGYTFGSGTRLTVV.

The chain combines TRBV7-8 with TRBJ2-3; 10 bases are shared with TRBD2. Germline-derived CDR1 and CDR2 are SGHVS and FQNEAQ. The CDR3 spans 15 residues. J lost 5 bases, V lost 5 bases, and 7 bases had no gene match. The CDR3 sequence: CASSLSLAGGDTQYF. For the CDR3, the DNA is TGTGCCAGCAGCCTAAGCTTAGCGGGAGGAGATACGCAGTATTTT.

The chain is built from TRBV5-5 and TRBJ1-1; 9 bases are a match to TRBD1. The CDR3 is 13 amino acids. V was clipped by 6 bases and J by 6 bases; unmatched bases: 6. Germline CDR1 reads SGHKS; CDR2 reads YYEKEE (reference sequence). The chain's CDR3 is CASTRDRAAEAFF. As DNA, the CDR3 is TGTGCCAGCACCCGGGACAGGGCCGCTGAAGCTTTCTTT. Filled out from reference TRBV5-5 and TRBJ1-1, the complete variable domain reads DAGVTQSPTHLIKTRGQQVTLRCSPISGHKSVSWYQQVLGQGPQFIFQYYEKEERGRGNFPDRFSARQFPNYSSELNVNALLLGDSALYLCASTRDRAAEAFFGQGTRLTVV.

This chain joins TRBV28 and TRBJ2-5; TRBD2 agrees at 13 bases. Trimming removed 8 bases from V and 5 bases from J; junction bases left unmatched: 11. The CDR3 has 16 residues. In germline, CDR1 is MDHEN, CDR2 SYDVKM. The CDR3 spells CASRSGTSGKVETQYF. CDR3 in DNA: TGTGCCAGCCGCAGCGGGACTAGCGGGAAGGTGGAGACCCAGTACTTC.

This rearrangement joins TRBV9 to TRBJ1-4, with D tentatively TRBD1 (5 bases). CDR1 is SGDLS, CDR2 YYNGEE, per germline. This CDR3 contains 15 residues. V was cut by 4 bases and J by 6 bases, with 16 bases left in between. The CDR3 is CASSPRGVGDEKLFF. CDR3 nucleotides: TGTGCCAGCAGCCCGCGGGGGGTCGGGGATGAAAAACTGTTTTTT. Complete variable domain (other parts from reference TRBV9 and TRBJ1-4): DSGVTQTPKHLITATGQRVTLRCSPRSGDLSVYWYQQSLDQGLQFLIQYYNGEERAKGNILERFSAQQFPDLHSELNLSSLELGDSALYFCASSPRGVGDEKLFFGSGTQLSVL.

This clone has more than one count but fewer than ten. The chain joins TRBV10-3 to TRBJ1-5; 9 positions match TRBD1. The V gene's germline CDR1 is ENHRY and CDR2 SYGVKD. Trimming took 2 bases from V and 6 from J; bases not matched to a gene: 2. This CDR3 is 14 amino acids long. This chain's CDR3 is CAISEGTGPQPQHF. The CDR3 DNA is TGTGCCATCAGTGAGGGGACAGGGCCTCAGCCCCAGCATTTT.

The CDR3 bases are TGTGCCAGCAGCTTAACGCGGTTGGAGCAGTACTTC. Translation: CASSLTRLEQYF. The chain employs TRBV7-9 and TRBJ2-7; D gene uncertain. V dropped 2 bases and J dropped 7 bases, with 9 bases sitting between them. CDR1 SEHNR and CDR2 FQNEAQ come from the germline V gene (reference sequence). The CDR3 has 12 amino acids.

This clone was seen once. The chain is built from TRBV5-1 and TRBJ2-5, with 11 nucleotides matching TRBD1. This CDR3 has 15 amino acids. Losses at the gene ends were 4 bases for V and 1 base for J; bases not matched to a gene: 3. Germline values: CDR1 SGHRS, CDR2 YFSETQ. CDR3 in amino acids: CASSLGTGGQETQYF. DNA for the CDR3: TGCGCCAGCAGCCTCGGGACAGGGGGCCAAGAGACCCAGTACTTC.

Worth noting for this clone: This same CDR3 is encoded by further DNA sequences in the sample. The chain links TRBV7-2 to TRBJ2-5, with 8 bases fitting TRBD1. The CDR3 loop spans 16 amino acids. From germline, CDR1 is SGHTA and CDR2 FQGNSA. With V trimmed by 2 bases and J by 5 bases, 10 bases remained unmatched. The CDR3 sequence: CASSLQRDRRGETQYF. For the CDR3, the DNA is TGTGCCAGCAGCTTACAGAGGGACAGGCGAGGGGAGACCCAGTACTTC.

A single count supports this clone. V is TRBV27 and J is TRBJ1-6; no firm D call. Germline lookup yields CDR1 MNHEY and CDR2 SMNVEV (reference sequence). The CDR3 length is 14 residues. V shed 1 base and J shed 8 bases, with 9 bases lying between them. The CDR3 bases are TGTGCCAGCAGTTTATACGGCAACGATTCACCCCTCCACTTT. As protein: CASSLYGNDSPLHF.

The chain employs TRBV6-5 and TRBJ1-2; a possible D gene is TRBD1 (6 bases). The CDR3 is 13 residues long. The V gene lost 10 bases and the J gene lost 4 bases, with 16 bases spanning the gap. Germline V gene lookup returns CDR1 MNHEY and CDR2 SVGAGI. In DNA, the CDR3 is TGTGCCACCCTCCGGAGGGGGACCTATGGCTACACCTTC. Amino acids: CATLRRGTYGYTF.

The chain's CDR3 is CASSREKSTGELFF. The CDR3 DNA sequence: TGCGCCAGCAGCCGAGAAAAGAGTACCGGGGAGCTGTTTTTT. J is TRBJ2-2 and V is TRBV5-1; no reliable D call. CDR3 length: 14 residues. The germline V gene encodes CDR1 SGHRS and CDR2 YFSETQ. V shed 4 bases and J shed 5 bases, with 12 bases lying between them.